Below are 6 T cell receptor beta chains sequenced from a single sample in a study of blood T cell repertoires in COVID-19. The data were produced by immunoSEQ multiplex PCR, yet TCRdb's version contains in-frame clones alone and is incomplete. The sample comprises about 220,000 clones, about 78% of which are singletons, and more than 7% rests with the top ten. Sequenced sample: peripheral blood. The receptors shown here come from a woman in her 70s with acute or convalescent COVID-19.

The chain is built from TRBV2 and TRBJ1-2, with 8 bases lining up with TRBD1. V lost 3 bases, J lost 8 bases, and 8 bases stayed unmatched. Per the germline V gene, CDR1 is SNHLY and CDR2 is FYNNEI. The CDR3 consists of 14 residues. The CDR3 nucleotides are TGTGCCAGCAGTGAGGACAGGGCTATAGAAGGCTACACCTTC. As protein: CASSEDRAIEGYTF.

About this clone itself: The sample contains more than one DNA sequence encoding this CDR3. The V gene is TRBV24-1, the J gene TRBJ1-2; 8 nucleotides line up with TRBD1. Looked up from germline, CDR1 is KGHDR and CDR2 is SFDVKD. This CDR3 contains 14 residues. V trimming: 4 bases; J trimming: 5 bases; junction bases outside the gene matches: 5. This CDR3 reads CATSDPDRGYGYTF. As DNA, the CDR3 is TGTGCCACCAGTGACCCCGACAGGGGTTATGGCTACACCTTC.

The chain is built from TRBV5-6 and TRBJ2-5; 13 bases match TRBD2. There are 15 residues in the CDR3. Trimming removed 1 base from V and 4 bases from J; junction bases left unmatched: 1. Germline values: CDR1 SGHDT, CDR2 YYEEEE. CDR3 protein: CASSLTSGGGETQYF. The CDR3 DNA reads TGTGCCAGCAGCTTGACTAGCGGGGGGGGAGAGACCCAGTACTTC. The whole variable domain, remainder taken from reference TRBV5-6 and TRBJ2-5, is DAGVTQSPTHLIKTRGQQVTLRCSPKSGHDTVSWYQQALGQGPQFIFQYYEEEERQRGNFPDRFSGHQFPNYSSELNVNALLLGDSALYLCASSLTSGGGETQYFGPGTRLLVL.

The chain has TRBV11-3 and TRBJ2-3; 10 bases are shared with TRBD2. In germline, CDR1 is SGHNT, CDR2 YENEEA. The CDR3 extends over 16 amino acids. Trimming at V came to 1 base and at J to 4 bases, leaving 5 bases not matched to a gene. CDR3 in amino acids: CASSLGTSGAPDTQYF. The CDR3 DNA reads as TGTGCCAGCAGCTTAGGGACTAGCGGCGCCCCAGATACGCAGTATTTT.

V is TRBV4-1 and J is TRBJ2-3, with TRBD1 as a possible D gene (7 bases). The CDR3 is 20 residues long. Trimming pared 6 bases from V and 5 bases from J, leaving 33 bases between. The germline V gene encodes CDR1 MGHRA and CDR2 YSYEKL. This chain's CDR3 is CASRAQDILLLGGGEDTQYF. The CDR3 nucleotides are TGCGCCAGCAGAGCTCAGGATATATTGTTGCTCGGAGGGGGCGAAGATACGCAGTATTTT.

The J gene is TRBJ1-6, the V gene TRBV3-1 (or the pseudogene TRBV3-2); D call uncertain. CDR1 LGHDT and CDR2 YNNKEL come from the germline V gene (reference sequence). Trimming pared 0 bases from V and 11 bases from J, leaving 5 bases between. The CDR3 length is 12 residues. CDR3 coding DNA: TGTGCCAGCAGCCAAGATGGCCCACCCCTCCACTTT. This gives the protein CASSQDGPPLHF.